The 29 T cell receptor beta chains presented below share a single source sample, sequenced in a study of vaccination and CD4 T cells after COVID-19. With the Oncomine TCR Beta short-read assay, DNA from cultured CD4+ T cells was sequenced. One entry per CDR3 protein, called by TCRdb with MiXCR from the PCR reads. The data contain around 12,000 distinct CDR3 sequences, around 60% of them singletons. Regarding treatment: approximately nine-day PBMC culture with coronavirus spike peptide pools or control peptides (ViraFEST assay). No antigens are known for them. The sample consisted of CD4+ T cells from blood, cultured in vitro. Receptors originate from a human donor who had recovered from COVID-19.

V and J are TRBV3-1 and TRBJ2-2, with D tentatively TRBD1 (5 bases). This CDR3 spans 17 amino acids. The germline V gene encodes CDR1 LGHDT and CDR2 YNNKEL (reference sequence). Trimming took 0 bases from V and 5 from J, leaving 16 bases between them. The CDR3 loop reads CASSQELGRVGTGELFF. In DNA form, the CDR3 reads TGTGCCAGCAGCCAAGAGTTGGGCAGGGTCGGTACCGGGGAGCTGTTTTTT. The whole variable domain, remainder taken from reference TRBV3-1 and TRBJ2-2, is DTAVSQTPKYLVTQMGNDKSIKCEQNLGHDTMYWYKQDSKKFLKIMFSYNNKELIINETVPNRFSPKSPDKAHLNLHINSLELGDSAVYFCASSQELGRVGTGELFFGEGSRLTVL.

This clonotype was seen more than once but under ten times. The genes are TRBV6-1 and TRBJ2-3; D call uncertain. Germline V gives CDR1 MNHNS, CDR2 SASEGT. The CDR3 consists of 11 residues. V was pared by 6 bases and J by 6 bases, with 7 bases between. The CDR3: CASRSLDTQYF. CDR3 sequence (DNA): TGTGCCAGCAGGTCTTTGGATACGCAGTATTTT.

This sequence joins TRBV11-2 and TRBJ1-4; D is uncertain. The CDR3 covers 13 residues. Germline lookup yields CDR1 SGHAT and CDR2 FQNNGV. Trimming took off 0 bases at V and 8 bases at J, with 7 bases between the two ends. Written as DNA, the CDR3 is TGTGCCAGCAGCTTAGAGAGGGTGGAAAAACTGTTTTTT. Translating gives CASSLERVEKLFF.

This clonotype occurred a few times. The V call is TRBV21-1, the J call TRBJ2-7. TRBV21-1 constitutes a pseudogene. The CDR3 runs 13 residues. CDR3 DNA sequence: TGTGCCAGCAGCAATCGAACTACCTACGAGCAGTACTTC. Its translation is CASSNRTTYEQYF.

A remark on this clonotype: Germline is not matched at one junction end, which may reflect a read error. The chain is built from TRBV10-1 and TRBJ1-2, with D possibly matching TRBD1 (5 bases). The CDR3 has 13 residues. Looked up from germline, CDR1 is WNHNN and CDR2 is SYGVQD (reference sequence). This CDR3 reads CASSDGDGYGYTF. The CDR3, as DNA: TGCGCCAGCAGTGACGGGGACGGCTATGGCTACACTTTC.

This clonotype was seen a handful of times. The chain is built from TRBV7-9 and TRBJ2-2; D unresolved. The CDR3 spans 13 residues. V was clipped by 1 base and J by 6 bases, with 6 bases between them. Germline assignment: CDR1 SEHNR and CDR2 FQNEAQ (reference sequence). The CDR3 sequence: CASSLGWAGELFF. The CDR3 nucleotides are TGTGCCAGCAGCTTAGGGTGGGCCGGGGAGCTGTTTTTT. The full variable domain, with the rest looked up from reference TRBV7-9 and TRBJ2-2, is DTGVSQNPRHKITKRGQNVTFRCDPISEHNRLYWYRQTLGQGPEFLTYFQNEAQLEKSRLLSDRFSAERPKGSFSTLEIQRTEQGDSAMYLCASSLGWAGELFFGEGSRLTVL.

Comments on this clonotype: Compared with germline, one end of the junction differs, possibly owing to a read error. The chain combines TRBV11-1 with TRBJ2-3; perhaps TRBD2 as D (6 bases). CDR3 length equals 13 residues. The germline gives CDR1 SGHAT, CDR2 FQDESV (reference sequence). CDR3 region: CARRDFPGDTQYF. In DNA, the CDR3 is TGTGCCCGCAGGGACTTCCCGGGGGATACGCAGTATTTT. Drawing the rest from reference TRBV11-1 and TRBJ2-3, the complete variable domain is EAEVAQSPRYKITEKSQAVAFWCDPISGHATLYWYRQILGQGPELLVQFQDESVVDDSQLPKDRFSAERLKGVDSTLKIQPAELGDSAMYLCARRDFPGDTQYFGPGTRLTVL.

The chain has TRBV24-1 and TRBJ2-3; D possibly corresponds to TRBD2 (5 bases). The CDR3 sequence is 16 residues long. Germline CDR1 reads KGHDR; CDR2 reads SFDVKD. Trimming removed 3 bases at V and 0 bases at J, with 12 bases between. The DNA for the CDR3 is TGTGCCACCAGTGATAGTAGGCGGGCAAGCACAGATACGCAGTATTTT. This gives the protein CATSDSRRASTDTQYF.

This clonotype has just a few counts. This sequence joins TRBV30 and TRBJ2-2; maybe TRBD1 (5 bases). Trimming took off 2 bases at V and 3 bases at J, with 7 bases between the two ends. The length of the CDR3 is 13 residues. The germline V gene encodes CDR1 GTSNPN and CDR2 SVGIG (reference sequence). The CDR3 sequence is CAWSRQYTGELFF. CDR3 in DNA: TGTGCCTGGAGTAGACAGTACACCGGGGAGCTGTTTTTT.

The chain uses TRBV2 and TRBJ2-7; D not resolved. Per the germline V gene, CDR1 is SNHLY and CDR2 is FYNNEI. V was pared by 2 bases and J by 8 bases, with 7 bases between. The CDR3 is made up of 11 amino acids. CDR3 loop: CASSEYTQQYF. In DNA form, the CDR3 reads TGTGCCAGCAGTGAATATACCCAGCAGTACTTC.

Only a few counts were recorded for this clonotype. The chain has TRBV2 and TRBJ1-5, with D unclear. This CDR3 spans 15 amino acids. Germline V gene sequence: CDR1 SNHLY, CDR2 FYNNEI. V was clipped by 2 bases and J by 1 base, with 9 bases between them. CDR3 DNA sequence: TGTGCCAGCAGTGAATTAAGGCGCAGCAATCAGCCCCAGCATTTT. Translated: CASSELRRSNQPQHF. Looking up the rest from reference TRBV2 and TRBJ1-5 gives the full variable domain: EPEVTQTPSHQVTQMGQEVILRCVPISNHLYFYWYRQILGQKVEFLVSFYNNEISEKSEIFDDQFSVERPDGSNFTLKIRSTKLEDSAMYFCASSELRRSNQPQHFGDGTRLSIL.

This chain links TRBV2 with TRBJ2-7; perhaps TRBD2 as D (6 bases). The germline V gene encodes CDR1 SNHLY and CDR2 FYNNEI. Trimming shortened V by 1 base and J by 7 bases, and 11 bases separated the two germline ends. The CDR3 is 13 amino acids. The CDR3 DNA follows: TGTGCCAGCAGTGAAGGCGGGAACTTTGAGCAGTACTTC. Residues: CASSEGGNFEQYF.

V and J are TRBV30 and TRBJ2-5; D gene uncertain. CDR3 size: 11 residues. The germline CDR1 and CDR2 sequences are GTSNPN and SVGIG (reference sequence). The V gene lost 3 bases and the J gene lost 5 bases, with 7 bases spanning the gap. For the CDR3, the DNA is TGTGCCTGGAGCCTCCGGGAGACCCAGTACTTC. As protein: CAWSLRETQYF.

The chain combines TRBV2 with TRBJ2-6; D not certain. Trimming took 8 bases from V and 0 from J, leaving 5 bases between them. This CDR3 spans 13 amino acids. The germline CDR1 and CDR2 sequences are SNHLY and FYNNEI. CDR3 sequence: CASGLSGANVLTF. The CDR3 DNA follows: TGTGCCAGCGGCCTCTCTGGGGCCAACGTCCTGACTTTC.

This chain connects TRBV30 to TRBJ1-2, with 9 bases matching TRBD1. Germline trimming cut 4 bases from V and 2 bases from J; bases unmatched to any gene: 5. Per germline, CDR1 GTSNPN and CDR2 SVGIG (reference sequence). The CDR3 contains 14 residues. The CDR3 loop is CAWNPGTGNYGYTF. The CDR3 nucleotides are TGTGCCTGGAATCCCGGGACAGGGAACTATGGCTACACCTTC.

The V gene is TRBV5-1, the J gene TRBJ1-6; D may be TRBD1 (5 bases). V shed 7 bases and J shed 11 bases, with 31 bases lying between them. The CDR3 has 18 amino acids. Germline V gene data show CDR1 as SGHRS and CDR2 as YFSETQ. The CDR3 is CASGQVGSTAVGWAPLHF. CDR3 DNA sequence: TGCGCCAGCGGCCAGGTAGGATCGACAGCAGTAGGATGGGCACCCCTCCACTTT. The variable domain in full, completed from reference TRBV5-1 and TRBJ1-6, reads KAGVTQTPRYLIKTRGQQVTLSCSPISGHRSVSWYQQTPGQGLQFLFEYFSETQRNKGNFPGRFSGRQFSNSRSEMNVSTLELGDSALYLCASGQVGSTAVGWAPLHFGNGTRLTVT.

The rearrangement joins TRBV5-5 to TRBJ1-5; weak D call: TRBD1 (5 bases). CDR1 and CDR2 (germline): SGHKS, YYEKEE (reference sequence). V shed 0 bases and J shed 1 base, with 11 bases lying between them. This CDR3 has 16 amino acids. The CDR3 reads CASSLAAGRSNQPQHF. Here the CDR3 DNA reads TGTGCCAGCAGCTTGGCCGCAGGGAGGAGCAATCAGCCCCAGCATTTT.

The CDR3 spells CAVSGSYTDTQYF. The CDR3 DNA reads as TGTGCCGTTAGCGGGAGTTACACAGATACGCAGTATTTT. This chain uses TRBV12-3 or TRBV12-4 with TRBJ2-3, with TRBD2 identical over 9 bases. The CDR3 runs 13 residues. V was pared by 11 bases and J by 2 bases, with 5 bases of the junction left unmatched.

This clonotype occurred a few times. The rearrangement links TRBV24-1 to TRBJ2-1, with D perhaps matching TRBD2 (6 bases). Trimming left V 4 bases short and J 10 bases short, with 13 bases between. CDR1 KGHDR and CDR2 SFDVKD come from the germline V gene. This CDR3 contains 13 residues. The CDR3 loop is CATSDRTGLEQFF. In DNA, the CDR3 is TGTGCCACCAGTGACAGGACTGGACTAGAGCAGTTCTTC.

This chain links TRBV7-2 with TRBJ2-5; TRBD2 is a possible D gene (5 bases). The ends were cut back, 3 bases at V and 0 bases at J, with 8 bases in the middle. There are 14 residues in the CDR3. The germline V gene encodes CDR1 SGHTA and CDR2 FQGNSA. The CDR3 sequence is CASSFKADQETQYF. DNA of the CDR3: TGTGCCAGCAGCTTTAAAGCGGACCAAGAGACCCAGTACTTC. Full variable domain (outside the CDR3, taken from reference TRBV7-2 and TRBJ2-5): GAGVSQSPSNKVTEKGKDVELRCDPISGHTALYWYRQSLGQGLEFLIYFQGNSAPDKSGLPSDRFSAERTGGSVSTLTIQRTQQEDSAVYLCASSFKADQETQYFGPGTRLLVL.

This clonotype was detected only a few times. The chain links TRBV6-5 to TRBJ2-1; TRBD2 aligns across 11 bases. V was pared by 4 bases and J by 5 bases, with 7 bases of the junction left unmatched. From germline, CDR1 is MNHEY and CDR2 SVGAGI. The CDR3 runs to 16 residues. This chain's CDR3 is CASSSRGGLADNEQFF. The CDR3, as DNA: TGTGCCAGCAGTTCGAGGGGGGGACTAGCGGACAATGAGCAGTTCTTC.

This clonotype was detected only a few times. The V call is TRBV20-1, the J call TRBJ1-5, with 7 bases aligning to TRBD1. The CDR3 is made up of 16 amino acids. Germline assignment: CDR1 DFQATT and CDR2 SNEGSKA (reference sequence). Trimming cost V 0 bases and J 6 bases; bases outside gene matches: 11. This chain's CDR3 is CSARDQGQGGFQPQHF. CDR3 DNA sequence: TGCAGTGCTAGAGATCAGGGTCAGGGGGGGTTTCAGCCCCAGCATTTT.

V usage is TRBV20-1 and J usage is TRBJ2-7, with D unclear. This CDR3 is 13 amino acids long. Trimming took 5 bases from V and 0 from J, leaving 11 bases between them. Germline assignment: CDR1 DFQATT and CDR2 SNEGSKA (reference sequence). For the CDR3, the DNA is TGCAGTGCTCGAGGTTCGGGCTCCTACGAGCAGTACTTC. It specifies CSARGSGSYEQYF.

This chain uses TRBV20-1 with TRBJ2-7, with D possibly matching TRBD1 (5 bases). Germline V gives CDR1 DFQATT, CDR2 SNEGSKA (reference sequence). The CDR3 is made up of 13 amino acids. V lost 0 bases and J 3 bases, leaving 9 bases between the germline ends. The CDR3 reads CSARDPTVYEQYF. The CDR3, as DNA: TGCAGTGCTAGAGATCCGACAGTCTACGAGCAGTACTTC.

This clonotype came up a few times. The chain carries TRBV6-5 and TRBJ2-3; D perhaps matches TRBD1 (5 bases). The V and J ends lost 4 bases and 6 bases respectively, with 17 bases between them. CDR1 MNHEY and CDR2 SVGAGI come from the germline V gene. The CDR3 contains 15 residues. The CDR3: CASSFVRGASDTQYF. The CDR3 DNA follows: TGTGCCAGCAGTTTCGTTCGTGGGGCGTCCGATACGCAGTATTTT.

This clonotype has more than one count but fewer than ten. This sequence joins TRBV19 and TRBJ1-2; the D gene is possibly TRBD1 (6 bases). The germline gives CDR1 LNHDA, CDR2 SQIVND (reference sequence). There are 13 residues in the CDR3. V lost 10 bases to trimming and J lost 1 base, with 13 bases between them. The CDR3 sequence: CATVGGSNYGYTF. The CDR3 region has the DNA TGTGCCACCGTTGGGGGCAGTAACTATGGCTACACCTTC.

The chain uses TRBV6-5 and TRBJ1-5, with D perhaps matching TRBD1 (5 bases). Trimming removed 2 bases at V and 10 bases at J, with 21 bases between. Germline values: CDR1 MNHEY, CDR2 SVGAGI. The CDR3 has 16 residues. The chain's CDR3 is CASSYADSATNHPQHF. The CDR3 bases are TGTGCCAGCAGTTACGCCGACAGCGCTACTAACCACCCCCAGCATTTT.

The rearrangement uses TRBV20-1 and TRBJ2-1; 8 bases map to TRBD2. J was trimmed by 15 bases and V by 4 bases; bases with no gene match: 8. Germline values: CDR1 DFQATT, CDR2 SNEGSKA (reference sequence). The CDR3 has 11 amino acids. CDR3 DNA sequence: TGCAGTGCTACCCCCGGGACTAGTCGGTTCTTC. It yields the protein CSATPGTSRFF.

The CDR3 DNA reads as TGCGCCAGCAGTAGTCTGGGTGGAGAGACCCAGTACTTC. Its protein is CASSSLGGETQYF. The rearrangement joins TRBV5-1 to TRBJ2-5; D is ambiguous. CDR1 is SGHRS, CDR2 YFSETQ, per germline. The CDR3 length is 13 residues. Deletions cut 5 bases from V and 4 bases from J, with 12 bases between.